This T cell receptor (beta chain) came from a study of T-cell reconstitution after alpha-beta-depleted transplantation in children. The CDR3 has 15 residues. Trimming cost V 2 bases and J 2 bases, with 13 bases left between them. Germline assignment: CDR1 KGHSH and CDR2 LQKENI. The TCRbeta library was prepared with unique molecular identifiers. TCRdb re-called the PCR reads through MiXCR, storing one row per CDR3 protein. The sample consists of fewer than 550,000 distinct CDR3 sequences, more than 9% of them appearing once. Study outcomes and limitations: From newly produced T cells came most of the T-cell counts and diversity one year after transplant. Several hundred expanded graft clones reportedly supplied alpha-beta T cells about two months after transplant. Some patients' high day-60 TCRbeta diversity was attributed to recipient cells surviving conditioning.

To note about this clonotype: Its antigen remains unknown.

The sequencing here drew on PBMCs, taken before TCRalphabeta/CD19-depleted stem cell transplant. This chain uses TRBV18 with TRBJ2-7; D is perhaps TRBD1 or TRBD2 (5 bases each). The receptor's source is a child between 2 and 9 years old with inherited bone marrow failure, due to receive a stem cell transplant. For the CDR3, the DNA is TGTGCCAGCTCACCAACAGGATCGGGGACCTACGAGCAGTACTTC. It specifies CASSPTGSGTYEQYF.